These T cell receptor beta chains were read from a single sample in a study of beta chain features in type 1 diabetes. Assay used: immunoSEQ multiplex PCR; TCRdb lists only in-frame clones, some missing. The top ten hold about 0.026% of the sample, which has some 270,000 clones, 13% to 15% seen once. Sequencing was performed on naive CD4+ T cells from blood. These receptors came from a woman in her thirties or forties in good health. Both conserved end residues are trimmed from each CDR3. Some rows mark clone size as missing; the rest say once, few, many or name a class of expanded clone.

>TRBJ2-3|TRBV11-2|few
ASSLALGAGDTQY
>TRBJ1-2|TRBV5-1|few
ASSLALQSRTGAEGYT
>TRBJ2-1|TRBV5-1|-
ASSPYVGEGQQF
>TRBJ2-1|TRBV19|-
ASNGLASTAEQF
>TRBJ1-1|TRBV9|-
ASSVGHPNTEAF
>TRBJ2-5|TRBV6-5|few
ASSYRRGQETQY
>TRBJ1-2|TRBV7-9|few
ASSPGVDSAVEAYGYT
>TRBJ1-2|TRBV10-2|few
ASSAWQGGYGYT
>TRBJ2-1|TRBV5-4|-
ASSFPRSSYNEQF
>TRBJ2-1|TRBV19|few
ASSISGGAGFRQF
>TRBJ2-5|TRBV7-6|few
ASSLVPQGARETQY
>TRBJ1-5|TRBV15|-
ATSRDRGTNQPQH
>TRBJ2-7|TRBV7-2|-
ASSVRQGSNYEQY
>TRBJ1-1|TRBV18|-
ASSPRELEEAF
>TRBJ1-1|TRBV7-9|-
ASSLGWRTEAF
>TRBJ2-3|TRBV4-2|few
ASSQDRGSGGQAQHTQY
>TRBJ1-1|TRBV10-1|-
ASSGQGNTEAF
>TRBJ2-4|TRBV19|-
ASSMFGLAGGVAKNIQY
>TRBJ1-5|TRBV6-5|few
ASRAGYSNQPQH
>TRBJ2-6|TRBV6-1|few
ASSGHRGKGAGANVLT
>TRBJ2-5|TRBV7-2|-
ASSLGPVQETQY
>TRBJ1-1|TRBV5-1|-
ASSLVPAEAF
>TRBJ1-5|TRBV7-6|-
ASIMDSRSRSNQPQH
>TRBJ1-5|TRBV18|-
ASSPRTGGDQPQH
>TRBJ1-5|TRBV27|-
ASGTRAQGNQPQH
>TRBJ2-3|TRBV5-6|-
ASSLALTGVRDTQY
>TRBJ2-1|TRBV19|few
ASRTRTGLYNEQF
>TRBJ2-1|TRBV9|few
ASSVGSSGGASYNEQF
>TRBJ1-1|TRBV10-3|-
AISAFQGANTEAF
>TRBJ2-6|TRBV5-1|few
ASTRTASPGANVLT
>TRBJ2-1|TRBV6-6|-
ASSPAVFEQF
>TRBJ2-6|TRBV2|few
ASSPWTALSSGANVLT
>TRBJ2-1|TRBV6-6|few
ASSNRGLDNEQF
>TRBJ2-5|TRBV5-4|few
ASSLALRETQY
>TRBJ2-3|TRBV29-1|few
SARAGTGSTDTQY
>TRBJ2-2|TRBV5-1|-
ASSLGAVGTGELF
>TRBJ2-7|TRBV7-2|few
ASSRRTHEQY
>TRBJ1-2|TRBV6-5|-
ASSTETGRLDGYT
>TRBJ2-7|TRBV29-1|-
SVGHDSYEQY
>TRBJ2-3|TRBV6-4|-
ASSVSTTGSTDTQY
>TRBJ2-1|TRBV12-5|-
ASGLGLAAYNEQF
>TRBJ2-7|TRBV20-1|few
SARDRETQY
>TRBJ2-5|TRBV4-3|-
ASSQEALTTQETQY
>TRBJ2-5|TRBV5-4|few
ASSLSLADQETQY
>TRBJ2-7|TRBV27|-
AAADGGTTYEQY
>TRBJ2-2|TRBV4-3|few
ASSQGLMNTGELF
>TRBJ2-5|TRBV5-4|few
ASSRTSGGQQTQY
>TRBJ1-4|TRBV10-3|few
AISDYRDRLF
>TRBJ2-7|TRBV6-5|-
ASSPQGAREQY
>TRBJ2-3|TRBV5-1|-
ASSSGGGADTQY
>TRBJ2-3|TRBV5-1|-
ASSPGTATDTQY